The rows below give T cell receptor beta chains drawn from one sample of a study of cytomegalovirus exposure and HLA in healthy donors. The protocol was immunoSEQ multiplex PCR, while the TCRdb copy is restricted to in-frame clones and leaves out a portion. The table lists about 120,000 clones, more than 9% of them singletons, with 4.5% to 5% in the top ten. The sequenced sample consisted of PBMCs. The receptors come from a woman aged 18-29 years in good health and CMV-seropositive. Both conserved end residues are trimmed from each CDR3. The size entry is marked missing in some rows and otherwise reads once, few, many or a size class.

V: TRBV30; J: TRBJ2-2; size: -; CDR3: AWSVSLGTGELF
V: TRBV5-5; J: TRBJ2-1; size: few; CDR3: ASSLAEVTSASNEQF
V: TRBV2; J: TRBJ2-3; size: -; CDR3: ASRRARTDTQY
V: TRBV28; J: TRBJ2-6; size: few; CDR3: ASSLRGSPGANVLT
V: TRBV5-1; J: TRBJ2-7; size: few; CDR3: ASKAGSGTYEQY
V: TRBV28; J: TRBJ2-2; size: few; CDR3: ASSADTDTGELF
V: TRBV7-3; J: TRBJ2-2; size: few; CDR3: ASSFGTSTGELF
V: TRBV15; J: TRBJ1-2; size: -; CDR3: ATSRVVSGQATNYGYT
V: TRBV18; J: TRBJ1-1; size: -; CDR3: ASSSGQGGTEAF
V: TRBV4-2; J: TRBJ2-1; size: few; CDR3: ASSQKGDGNEQF
V: TRBV10-1; J: TRBJ2-7; size: -; CDR3: ASSEALEIPPSYEQY
V: TRBV28; J: TRBJ2-7; size: few; CDR3: ASSLIDRGTYEQY
V: TRBV12-1; J: TRBJ2-1; size: -; CDR3: ASRPSGTILYSSYNEQF
V: TRBV2; J: TRBJ2-2; size: few; CDR3: ASEGAEGTGELF
V: TRBV27; J: TRBJ1-1; size: few; CDR3: ASSQTMAAEAF
V: TRBV7-9; J: TRBJ2-1; size: -; CDR3: ASTQSGTGLLIEQF
V: TRBV6-6; J: TRBJ2-7; size: -; CDR3: ASSIRTGVYEQY
V: TRBV7-2; J: TRBJ2-3; size: few; CDR3: ASSLGLAGTDTQY
V: TRBV7-2; J: TRBJ1-5; size: -; CDR3: ASSLVGGVNQPQH
V: TRBV9; J: TRBJ2-3; size: -; CDR3: ASSGGLATDTQY
V: TRBV28; J: TRBJ1-2; size: few; CDR3: ASSSYRGDGYT
V: TRBV5-1; J: TRBJ1-2; size: -; CDR3: ASSPEGGDYGYT
V: TRBV27; J: TRBJ2-7; size: -; CDR3: ASSRDTPTYEQY
V: TRBV2; J: TRBJ2-1; size: -; CDR3: ASSRMGLAGDEQF
V: TRBV4-1; J: TRBJ2-7; size: few; CDR3: ASSQDFNSMNYEQY
V: TRBV4-1; J: TRBJ2-3; size: few; CDR3: ASSQSYLATQY
V: TRBV18; J: TRBJ2-7; size: -; CDR3: ASSLDRGGFLY
V: TRBV4-1; J: TRBJ2-1; size: -; CDR3: ASSQVAGSSYNEQF
V: TRBV5-1; J: TRBJ2-1; size: -; CDR3: ASSPGGSYNEQF
V: TRBV18; J: TRBJ2-1; size: -; CDR3: ASSILATNEQF
V: TRBV13; J: TRBJ2-7; size: -; CDR3: ASSWTSGGLYEQY
V: TRBV7-9; J: TRBJ2-2; size: -; CDR3: ASSPVGTSGRRHTGELF
V: TRBV6-5; J: TRBJ2-2; size: few; CDR3: ASGIAANGELF
V: TRBV10-3; J: TRBJ2-6; size: few; CDR3: AISDDLAASGANVLT
V: TRBV7-6; J: TRBJ1-1; size: few; CDR3: ASSLGDSYTEAF
V: TRBV19; J: -; size: few; CDR3: ASRPTGGFGFEQY
V: TRBV27; J: TRBJ2-5; size: -; CDR3: ASSPVAGKQETQY
V: TRBV10-1; J: TRBJ2-1; size: few; CDR3: ASSEPGLQQF
V: TRBV2; J: TRBJ1-2; size: few; CDR3: ASRRQGTLSGYT
V: TRBV9; J: TRBJ2-7; size: -; CDR3: ASSDGGEGGSYEQY
V: TRBV7-9; J: TRBJ2-1; size: -; CDR3: ASSSETGEQF
V: TRBV5-1; J: TRBJ1-5; size: few; CDR3: ASSLAGTGNQPQH
V: TRBV6-1; J: TRBJ1-5; size: few; CDR3: ASSERPLRKDQPQH
V: TRBV13; J: TRBJ2-7; size: -; CDR3: ASSVTGTLGEQY
V: TRBV2; J: TRBJ2-2; size: -; CDR3: ASSPGGRNTGELF
V: TRBV18; J: TRBJ2-7; size: few; CDR3: ASSPGNSGEQY
V: TRBV4-2; J: TRBJ1-2; size: -; CDR3: ASSQLSQDYGYT
V: TRBV28; J: TRBJ2-1; size: -; CDR3: ASSPDNEQF
V: TRBV7-9; J: TRBJ1-2; size: -; CDR3: ASSLATGVGYT
V: TRBV30; J: TRBJ2-2; size: few; CDR3: AWSFTSSGTGELF
V: TRBV7-9; J: TRBJ2-1; size: few; CDR3: ASSLAGGEQF
V: TRBV7-3; J: TRBJ1-2; size: -; CDR3: ASSPGGGVGQDYGYT
V: TRBV6-6; J: TRBJ1-2; size: -; CDR3: ASSYDRGYGYT
V: TRBV14; J: TRBJ1-3; size: few; CDR3: ASSQYVTGNTIY
V: TRBV29-1; J: TRBJ2-7; size: -; CDR3: SVARTLSYEQY
V: TRBV19; J: TRBJ2-7; size: few; CDR3: ASSIGSRRVYEQY
V: TRBV18; J: TRBJ1-1; size: -; CDR3: ASSPGQGASTEAF